This T cell receptor beta chain was observed in a study of cytomegalovirus exposure and HLA in healthy donors. Study overall: The Caucasian-associated ancestry cluster held roughly 78% of over 350 genotyped donors.

From germline, CDR1 is LNHDA and CDR2 SQIVND (reference sequence). V lost 7 bases, J lost 0 bases, and 12 bases lay in between. The CDR3 contains 15 residues. PCR primers comprised 60 Vbeta and 13 Jbeta primers. Sequencing was performed with immunoSEQ multiplex PCR; in TCRdb, only in-frame clones are kept and a portion is missing. This sample has 160,000 or so clones, with about four fifths found just once. Material: PBMCs. The chain employs TRBV19 and TRBJ1-4; D is undetermined. This TCR derives from a woman between 45 and 60 years old in good health and CMV-seronegative. The CDR3: CASNPSGATNEKLFF. CDR3 in DNA: TGTGCCAGTAACCCTTCAGGCGCAACTAATGAAAAACTGTTTTTT.